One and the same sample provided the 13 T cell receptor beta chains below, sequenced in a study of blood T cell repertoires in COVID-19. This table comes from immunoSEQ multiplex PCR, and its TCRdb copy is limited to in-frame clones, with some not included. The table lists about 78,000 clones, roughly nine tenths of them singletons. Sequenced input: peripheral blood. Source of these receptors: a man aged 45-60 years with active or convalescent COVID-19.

Written as DNA, the CDR3 is TGCGCCAGCAGCTTTGAACAACCGAATGAAAAACTGTTTTTT. Its translation is CASSFEQPNEKLFF. This sequence joins TRBV5-1 and TRBJ1-4; no reliable D call. CDR3 length equals 14 residues. V lost 2 bases and J 5 bases, leaving 10 bases between the germline ends. Germline CDR1 reads SGHRS; CDR2 reads YFSETQ.

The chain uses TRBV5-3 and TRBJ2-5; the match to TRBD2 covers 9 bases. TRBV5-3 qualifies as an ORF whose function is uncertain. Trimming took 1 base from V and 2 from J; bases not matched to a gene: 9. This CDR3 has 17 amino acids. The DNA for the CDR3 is TGTGCCAGAAGCTTGAATCTTAGCGGGGGTTGGCAAGAGACCCAGTACTTC. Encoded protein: CARSLNLSGGWQETQYF.

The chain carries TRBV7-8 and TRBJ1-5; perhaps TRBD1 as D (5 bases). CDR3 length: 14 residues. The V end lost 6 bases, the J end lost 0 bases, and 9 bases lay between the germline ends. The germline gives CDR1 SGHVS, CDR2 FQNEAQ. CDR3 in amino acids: CASSRQNSNQPQHF. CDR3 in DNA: TGTGCCAGCAGTCGACAGAATAGCAATCAGCCCCAGCATTTT.

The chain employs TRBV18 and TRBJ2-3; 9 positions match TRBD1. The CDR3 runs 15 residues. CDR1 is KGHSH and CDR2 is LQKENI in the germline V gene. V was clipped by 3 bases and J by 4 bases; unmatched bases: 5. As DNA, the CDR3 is TGTGCCAGCTCACCGGCCGGACAGGGGTCAGATACGCAGTATTTT. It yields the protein CASSPAGQGSDTQYF.

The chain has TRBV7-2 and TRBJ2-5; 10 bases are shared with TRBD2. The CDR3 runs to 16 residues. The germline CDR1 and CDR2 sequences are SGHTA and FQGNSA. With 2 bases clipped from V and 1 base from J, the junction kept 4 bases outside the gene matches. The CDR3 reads CASSLTLAGAQETQYF. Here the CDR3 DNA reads TGTGCCAGCAGCTTAACGCTAGCGGGGGCCCAAGAGACCCAGTACTTC.

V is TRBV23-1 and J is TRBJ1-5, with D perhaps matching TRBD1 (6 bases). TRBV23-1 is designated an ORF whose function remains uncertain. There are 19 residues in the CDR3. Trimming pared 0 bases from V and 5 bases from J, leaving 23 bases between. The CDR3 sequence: CASSQSKLRNRTVDQPQHF. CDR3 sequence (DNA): TGCGCCAGCAGTCAATCCAAACTCAGAAATCGGACAGTGGATCAGCCCCAGCATTTT.

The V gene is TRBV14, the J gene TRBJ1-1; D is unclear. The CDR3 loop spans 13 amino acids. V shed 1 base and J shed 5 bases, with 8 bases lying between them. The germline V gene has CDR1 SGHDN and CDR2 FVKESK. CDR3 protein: CASSQGGFTEAFF. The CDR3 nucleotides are TGTGCCAGCAGCCAAGGAGGGTTTACTGAAGCTTTCTTT.

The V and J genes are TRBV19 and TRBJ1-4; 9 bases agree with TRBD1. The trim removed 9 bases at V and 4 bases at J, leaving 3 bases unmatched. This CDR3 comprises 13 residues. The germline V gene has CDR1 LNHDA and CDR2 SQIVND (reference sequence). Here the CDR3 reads CASRTGVNEKLFF. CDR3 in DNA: TGTGCCAGCCGGACAGGGGTTAATGAAAAACTGTTTTTT.

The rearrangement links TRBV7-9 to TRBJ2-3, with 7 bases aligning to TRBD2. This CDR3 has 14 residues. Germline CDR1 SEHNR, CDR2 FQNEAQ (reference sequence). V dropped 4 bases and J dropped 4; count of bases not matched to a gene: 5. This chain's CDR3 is CASSYQGGADTQYF. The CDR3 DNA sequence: TGTGCCAGCAGCTACCAGGGAGGGGCAGATACGCAGTATTTT.

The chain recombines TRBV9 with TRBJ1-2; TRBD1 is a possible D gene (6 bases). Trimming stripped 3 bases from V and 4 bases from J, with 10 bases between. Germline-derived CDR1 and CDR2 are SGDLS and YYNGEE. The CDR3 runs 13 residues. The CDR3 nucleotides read TGTGCCAGCAGCGGACAGGATTCCTATGGCTACACCTTC. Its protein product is CASSGQDSYGYTF.

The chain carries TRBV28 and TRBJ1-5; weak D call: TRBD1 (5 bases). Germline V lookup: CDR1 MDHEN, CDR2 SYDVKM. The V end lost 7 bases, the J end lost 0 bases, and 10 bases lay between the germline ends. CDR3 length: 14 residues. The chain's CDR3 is CASTARGSNQPQHF. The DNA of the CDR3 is TGTGCCAGCACCGCAAGGGGTAGCAATCAGCCCCAGCATTTT.

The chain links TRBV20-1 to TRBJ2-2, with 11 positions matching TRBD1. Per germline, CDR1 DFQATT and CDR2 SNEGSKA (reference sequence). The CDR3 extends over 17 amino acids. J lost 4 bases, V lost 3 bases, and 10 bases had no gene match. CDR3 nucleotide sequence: TGCAGTGCTAGTGTCCGGGACAGGGGGTCTTTCACCGGGGAGCTGTTTTTT. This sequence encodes CSASVRDRGSFTGELFF.

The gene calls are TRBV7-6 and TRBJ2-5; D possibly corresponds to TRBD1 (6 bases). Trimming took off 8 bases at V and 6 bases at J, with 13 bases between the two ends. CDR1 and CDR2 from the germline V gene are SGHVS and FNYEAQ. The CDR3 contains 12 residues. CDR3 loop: CASGTGSQTQYF. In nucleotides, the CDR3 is TGTGCCAGCGGAACAGGGAGCCAGACCCAGTACTTC.